One sample yielded the 13 T cell receptor beta chains listed below, sequenced in a study of blood T cell repertoires in COVID-19. Sequenced by immunoSEQ multiplex PCR; TCRdb stores in-frame clones only, minus some. The sample holds about 420,000 clones, around nine tenths seen once. What was sequenced was peripheral blood. The receptors shown here come from a man younger than 35 with COVID-19, enrolled during active disease.

The chain carries TRBV30 and TRBJ1-1; D might be TRBD1 (6 bases). The ends were cut back, 4 bases at V and 0 bases at J, with 15 bases in the middle. The germline V gene has CDR1 GTSNPN and CDR2 SVGIG (reference sequence). The CDR3 is made up of 15 amino acids. The CDR3 coding sequence is TGTGCCTGGAACCCCATAGGGACAATGAACACTGAAGCTTTCTTT. Translation gives CAWNPIGTMNTEAFF.

V and J are TRBV18 and TRBJ1-5; weak D call: TRBD1 (6 bases). The CDR3 has 14 amino acids. From germline, CDR1 is KGHSH and CDR2 LQKENI. V was pared by 2 bases and J by 5 bases, with 10 bases between. In DNA form, the CDR3 reads TGTGCCAGCTCACCAGGACAGACACATCAGCCCCAGCATTTT. The encoded protein is CASSPGQTHQPQHF.

The chain has TRBV30 and TRBJ1-1; D not resolved. The V end lost 8 bases, the J end lost 11 bases, and 21 bases lay between the germline ends. The CDR3 sequence is 12 residues long. Germline CDR1 is GTSNPN and CDR2 is SVGIG (reference sequence). DNA of the CDR3: TGTGCCCTGACCCCGGGTAACGTGGTGGCTTTCTTT. Translated: CALTPGNVVAFF.

The chain uses TRBV10-3 and TRBJ2-1, with 8 bases identical to TRBD2. V dropped 5 bases and J dropped 6; count of bases not matched to a gene: 6. Per germline, CDR1 ENHRY and CDR2 SYGVKD. There are 14 residues in the CDR3. CDR3 loop: CAISPTSESNEQFF. CDR3 bases: TGTGCCATCAGTCCGACTAGCGAGAGCAATGAGCAGTTCTTC.

The V gene is TRBV6-6, the J gene TRBJ1-5; 8 bases line up with TRBD1. Trimming removed 6 bases from V and 4 bases from J; junction bases left unmatched: 8. This CDR3 is 15 amino acids long. Germline V CDR1 and CDR2: MNHNY, SVGAGI (reference sequence). CDR3 residues: CASRDHRGANQPQHF. The CDR3 region has the DNA TGTGCCAGCAGAGACCACAGGGGGGCTAATCAGCCCCAGCATTTT.

The rearrangement joins TRBV10-1 to TRBJ2-3; 11 bases match TRBD2. V shed 3 bases, J shed 5 bases, and the junction held 7 bases outside the gene matches. Germline V gene sequence: CDR1 WNHNN, CDR2 SYGVQD (reference sequence). This CDR3 is 16 amino acids long. The CDR3 nucleotides are TGCGCCAGCAGTGATCAGGCTAGCGGGGGGATAGATACGCAGTATTTT. Translating it yields CASSDQASGGIDTQYF.

The chain combines TRBV27 with TRBJ2-7, with 14 bases lining up with TRBD2. The CDR3 is made up of 18 amino acids. The V gene's germline CDR1 is MNHEY and CDR2 SMNVEV (reference sequence). Trimming took 6 bases from V and 1 from J; bases not matched to a gene: 11. CDR3 region: CASSTRTSGRQRSYEQYF. The CDR3 DNA follows: TGTGCCAGCAGCACCCGGACTAGCGGGAGGCAAAGATCCTACGAGCAGTACTTC.

V and J are TRBV6-1 and TRBJ2-7, with D possibly TRBD2 on 5 matching bases. Germline V gene data show CDR1 as MNHNS and CDR2 as SASEGT. The V and J ends lost 2 bases and 12 bases respectively, with 17 bases between them. There are 13 residues in the CDR3. The CDR3 here is CASSENQSAGLYF. The CDR3 region has the DNA TGTGCCAGCAGTGAAAACCAGTCGGCCGGACTGTACTTC.

The V and J genes are TRBV29-1 and TRBJ2-5, with TRBD1 matching 7 bases. Germline V gene data show CDR1 as SQVTM and CDR2 as ANQGSEA. The CDR3 contains 13 residues. V was clipped by 4 bases and J by 9 bases; unmatched bases: 11. DNA for the CDR3: TGCAGCGTTGCCCCACAGGGGTTAGGGGCCCAGTACTTC. Encoded protein: CSVAPQGLGAQYF.

The V gene is TRBV2, the J gene TRBJ1-4; TRBD1 matches at 12 bases. The CDR3 consists of 17 residues. Germline V gene lookup returns CDR1 SNHLY and CDR2 FYNNEI. V was clipped by 4 bases and J by 4 bases; unmatched bases: 7. CDR3 nucleotide sequence: TGTGCCAGCAGTGTCAGGGACAGGGGGCAGATTAATGAAAAACTGTTTTTT. This gives the protein CASSVRDRGQINEKLFF.

The genes are TRBV7-9 and TRBJ2-7; TRBD2 aligns across 10 bases. J lost 3 bases, V lost 5 bases, and 10 bases had no gene match. The CDR3 runs 16 residues. Per germline, CDR1 SEHNR and CDR2 FQNEAQ (reference sequence). The CDR3 DNA reads as TGTGCCAGCAGCACCTCTAGCGGGGGTGACTACTACGAGCAGTACTTC. Amino acid sequence: CASSTSSGGDYYEQYF.

The gene calls are TRBV12-3 or TRBV12-4 and TRBJ2-1; D is perhaps TRBD2 (6 bases). The V and J ends lost 5 bases and 15 bases respectively, with 17 bases between them. The CDR3 is 12 amino acids. The chain's CDR3 is CASSSGSSVRFF. CDR3 sequence (DNA): TGTGCCAGCAGTAGCGGGTCCTCCGTCCGGTTCTTC.

The J gene is TRBJ2-1, the V gene TRBV7-2, with a possible D match to TRBD2 (5 bases). Trimming shortened V by 5 bases and J by 3 bases, and 14 bases separated the two germline ends. The CDR3 covers 15 residues. Germline V gives CDR1 SGHTA, CDR2 FQGNSA. CDR3 sequence (DNA): TGTGCCAGCAGCGCCTTAGGTACTAGCTACAATGAGCAGTTCTTC. Its translation: CASSALGTSYNEQFF.